Listed below are T cell receptor beta chains from one sample, sequenced in a study of T cells in Graves' hyperthyroidism and ophthalmopathy. TCRdb used MiXCR to reprocess the multiplex PCR reads, holding one entry per CDR3 protein. The profile shows under 350,000 distinct CDR3 sequences, about a sixth of them singletons. Specimen: blood. Every receptor here comes from a woman aged 55-69 years with Graves' ophthalmopathy. Both conserved end residues are part of each CDR3.

J: TRBJ2-3; length: 17; V: TRBV24-1; CDR3: CATSDYMGTAPTDTQYF
J: TRBJ1-4; length: 13; V: TRBV20-1; CDR3: CSARALTNEKLFF
J: TRBJ1-1; length: 14; V: TRBV20-1; CDR3: CSALTGGPDTEAFF
J: TRBJ1-2; length: 15; V: TRBV6-5; CDR3: CASSYRPPRNYGYTF
J: TRBJ2-7; length: 15; V: TRBV9; CDR3: CASSVGGGPLGEQYF
J: TRBJ2-1; length: 16; V: TRBV3-1; CDR3: CASSPSDRGRYNEQFF
J: TRBJ1-2; length: 16; V: TRBV24-1; CDR3: CATSDSKTGTAYGYTF
J: TRBJ2-1; length: 15; V: TRBV9; CDR3: CASGVGGTGAQEQFF
J: TRBJ2-1; length: 16; V: TRBV7-6; CDR3: CASSRTPGQGAHEQFF
J: TRBJ2-6; length: 15; V: TRBV7-2; CDR3: CASSFNPLGANVLTF
J: TRBJ1-1; length: 14; V: TRBV28; CDR3: CASTPGSMETEAFF
J: TRBJ1-1; length: 15; V: TRBV5-1; CDR3: CASSLAAWVAPEAFF
J: TRBJ2-5; length: 12; V: TRBV30; CDR3: CAWSKLYETQYF
J: TRBJ2-3; length: 14; V: TRBV20-1; CDR3: CSAGGGGTGNTQYF
J: TRBJ1-3; length: 15; V: TRBV7-2; CDR3: CASSPQGGAGNTIYF
J: TRBJ2-3; length: 18; V: TRBV5-1; CDR3: CASSLGQGARASTDTQYF
J: TRBJ2-3; length: 15; V: TRBV5-1; CDR3: CASSAGLVSTDTQYF
J: TRBJ2-1; length: 14; V: TRBV10-3; CDR3: CAIRGGPTYNEQFF
J: TRBJ2-6; length: 12; V: TRBV5-1; CDR3: CARVRGANVLTF
J: TRBJ1-2; length: 10; V: TRBV20-1; CDR3: CSAKGSGYTF
J: TRBJ2-5; length: 12; V: TRBV6-2/TRBV6-3; CDR3: CASHDRRETQYF
J: TRBJ2-2; length: 17; V: TRBV30; CDR3: CAWSGLAGGPGTGELFF
J: TRBJ1-1; length: 12; V: TRBV6-1; CDR3: CASGRRNTEAFF
J: TRBJ2-5; length: 12; V: TRBV20-1; CDR3: CSASTNQETQYF
J: TRBJ1-2; length: 13; V: TRBV2; CDR3: CASSAGPIYGYTF
J: TRBJ2-7; length: 13; V: TRBV6-2/TRBV6-3; CDR3: CASQRGGEYEQYF
J: TRBJ1-4; length: 14; V: TRBV7-9; CDR3: CASSRQRNNEKLFF
J: TRBJ2-5; length: 14; V: TRBV2; CDR3: CASTQGGIQETQYF
J: TRBJ1-1; length: 13; V: TRBV5-1; CDR3: CASSEASNTEAFF
J: TRBJ2-3; length: 16; V: TRBV12-5; CDR3: CASGLVLAGRLDTQYF
J: TRBJ1-3; length: 16; V: TRBV28; CDR3: CASSLHTISSGNTIYF
J: TRBJ2-1; length: 15; V: TRBV20-1; CDR3: CSASNRRSSYNEQFF
J: TRBJ1-4; length: 14; V: TRBV12-3/TRBV12-4; CDR3: CASSLSPDGEKLFF
J: TRBJ2-3; length: 14; V: TRBV11-3; CDR3: CASSPGQGVNTQYF
J: TRBJ1-2; length: 15; V: TRBV5-5; CDR3: CASSLSSGESRGYTF
J: TRBJ2-7; length: 15; V: TRBV10-3; CDR3: CAPRRQAGMSYEQYF
J: TRBJ1-2; length: 12; V: TRBV29-1; CDR3: CSASHANYGYTF
J: TRBJ2-7; length: 13; V: TRBV7-8; CDR3: CASSLAQGSQQYF
J: TRBJ1-3; length: 14; V: TRBV19; CDR3: CASSTPLTGNTIYF
J: TRBJ1-2; length: 13; V: TRBV6-2/TRBV6-3; CDR3: CASSQQGNYGYTF
J: TRBJ2-5; length: 12; V: TRBV7-2; CDR3: CASSLSPETQYF
J: TRBJ2-2; length: 14; V: TRBV9; CDR3: CASSVRSGTGELFF
J: TRBJ1-5; length: 14; V: TRBV7-2; CDR3: CASSLGTANQPQHF
J: TRBJ2-7; length: 16; V: TRBV20-1; CDR3: CSATQGGGGANYEQYF
J: TRBJ2-3; length: 16; V: TRBV27; CDR3: CASSFGSGRAADTQYF
J: TRBJ2-3; length: 19; V: TRBV18; CDR3: CASSPPVTSGSLQGDTQYF
J: TRBJ1-2; length: 15; V: TRBV6-5; CDR3: CASSYLGEQGYGYTF
J: TRBJ1-2; length: 12; V: TRBV11-2; CDR3: CASSFGIRGYTF
J: TRBJ2-1; length: 14; V: TRBV6-1; CDR3: CASKGTTSGYEQFF
J: TRBJ1-4; length: 14; V: TRBV29-1; CDR3: CSVYPRATNEKLFF
J: TRBJ1-4; length: 18; V: TRBV4-2; CDR3: CASSQDYRTGPFNEKLFF
J: TRBJ2-5; length: 14; V: TRBV6-6; CDR3: CASSYSRASETQYF
J: TRBJ2-3; length: 14; V: TRBV12-3/TRBV12-4; CDR3: CASSFASRTDTQYF
J: TRBJ1-1; length: 17; V: TRBV19; CDR3: CASSIIAGAAGNTEAFF